Shown below are 2 T cell receptor beta chains from a single sample sequenced in a study of vaccination effects on CD4 cells after COVID-19. This table comes from immunoSEQ multiplex PCR, and its TCRdb copy is limited to in-frame clones, with some not included. The sample lists 20,000 to 25,000 clones, 70% to 75% occurring once. Peptide-pool stimulation followed by sequencing identified expanded antigen-specific CD4+ clonotypes in the ViraFEST assay. Following 10 days of culture, CD4+ T cells were isolated. Testing of the vaccine recipients showed negative nucleocapsid antibodies and no prior SARS-CoV-2 infection. These TCRs' antigens remain unknown. Source: CD4+ T cells from PBMCs cultured with SARS-CoV-2 spike peptides, taken before COVID-19 vaccination. These receptors were obtained from a human donor who received a COVID-19 vaccine.

The chain uses TRBV5-4 and TRBJ2-1; 8 bases match TRBD2. Germline loops: CDR1 SGHNT, CDR2 YYREEE (reference sequence). V was clipped by 2 bases and J by 2 bases; unmatched bases: 6. The CDR3 spans 16 residues. In nucleotides, the CDR3 is TGTGCCAGCAGCTTTCGGGGGGGGGCGACCTACAATGAGCAGTTCTTC. Protein product: CASSFRGGATYNEQFF.

This clone was detected only a few times. The CDR3: CASSLSTIGLNSNQPQHF. The CDR3 DNA reads TGTGCCAGCAGCTTAAGCACCATAGGGCTCAATAGCAATCAGCCCCAGCATTTT. V and J are TRBV3-1 (or the pseudogene TRBV3-2) and TRBJ1-5, with D uncertain. Trimming left V 5 bases short and J 0 bases short, with 20 bases between. The CDR3 is 18 residues long. In germline, CDR1 is LGHDT, CDR2 YNNKEL (reference sequence).